This T cell receptor (beta chain) was sequenced for a study of spatial heterogeneity in lung cancer. Regarding time point: sample taken at primary tumor resection. The authors sequenced whole RNA from tumor, nontumor lung or frozen PBMC without sorting. Untreated early-stage non-small cell lung cancer patients, over 55 in total, were the donors. MiXCR, run by TCRdb on the 5' RACE reads, gives a single entry per CDR3 protein. The sample shows approximately 44,000 distinct CDR3 sequences, roughly 13% of them seen only once. This clonotype was observed a few times. There are 16 residues in the CDR3. V gave up 4 bases and J gave up 4 bases, with 20 bases separating them. From germline, CDR1 is SGHDT and CDR2 YYEEEE.

This clonotype was obtained from a male donor with early-stage non-small cell lung cancer. The chain recombines TRBV5-6 with TRBJ1-1; TRBD1 is a possible D gene (5 bases). The material sequenced was PBMCs, taken at surgery. CDR3 sequence (DNA): TGTGCCAGCAGCGAGGACGGGGCCTTGGGGGGCACTGAAGCTTTCTTT. Translation: CASSEDGALGGTEAFF.